Following are 6 T cell receptor beta chains from one sample sequenced in a study of Ad26.COV2.S vaccination and SARS-CoV-2 variants. Regarding treatment: roughly 19 received Ad26.COV2.S at low or high dose, single or two shots; about 5 received placebo; per-sample allocation not given. Samples were taken on day 63 after the first vaccine or placebo injection. Here immunoSEQ multiplex PCR was the method, and the copy in TCRdb shows in-frame clones only, minus some. The table shows 500,000 or so clones, with around 88% occurring only once. This material consisted of peripheral blood, taken in a trial of Ad26.COV2.S vaccine versus placebo. These receptors were collected from a person aged 18-60 years who received the Ad26.COV2.S COVID-19 vaccine or a placebo.

The rearrangement uses TRBV20-1 and TRBJ2-2, with TRBD2 identical over 13 bases. Germline CDR1 reads DFQATT; CDR2 reads SNEGSKA (reference sequence). V lost 3 bases and J lost 6; bases outside the gene matches: 4. This CDR3 is 15 amino acids long. Written as DNA, the CDR3 is TGCAGTGCTAGTATCGGACTAGCGGGAGCCGGGGAGCTGTTTTTT. It translates to CSASIGLAGAGELFF.

The chain carries TRBV5-5 and TRBJ2-5; weak D call: TRBD2 (6 bases). Germline CDR1 is SGHKS and CDR2 is YYEKEE (reference sequence). V was shortened by 4 bases and J by 1 base, with 11 bases between the two germline ends. The CDR3 has 14 amino acids. In DNA form, the CDR3 reads TGTGCCAGCAGCACCGGACTACTCCAAGAGACCCAGTACTTC. As protein: CASSTGLLQETQYF.

The gene calls are TRBV2 and TRBJ1-5; TRBD1 agrees at 9 bases. This CDR3 has 13 residues. Germline loops: CDR1 SNHLY, CDR2 FYNNEI. The junction had 2 bases not matched to a gene; V was cut back by 8 bases and J by 3 bases. CDR3 bases: TGTGCCAGCGGACAGGGGAACAATCAGCCCCAGCATTTT. It encodes CASGQGNNQPQHF.

The chain uses TRBV20-1 and TRBJ1-1; D ambiguous. Between the trimmed V and J ends, which lost 3 bases and 0 bases, there was a span of 17 bases. In germline, CDR1 is DFQATT, CDR2 SNEGSKA (reference sequence). This CDR3 spans 16 amino acids. CDR3 amino acids: CSASEAVSRMNTEAFF. DNA for the CDR3: TGCAGTGCTAGTGAAGCTGTGAGTCGGATGAACACTGAAGCTTTCTTT.

The chain recombines TRBV7-9 with TRBJ2-1, with 7 bases lining up with TRBD2. V lost 3 bases and J lost 1; bases outside the gene matches: 9. Germline V gives CDR1 SEHNR, CDR2 FQNEAQ (reference sequence). The CDR3 is 17 residues long. CDR3 amino acids: CASSFFSGGRSYNEQFF. CDR3 nucleotides: TGTGCCAGCAGCTTTTTTTCAGGCGGGAGATCCTACAATGAGCAGTTCTTC.

The chain is built from TRBV2 and TRBJ2-3, with D unresolved. The V end was cut by 8 bases, the J end by 1 base, with 13 bases between. Germline values: CDR1 SNHLY, CDR2 FYNNEI. This CDR3 region has 14 residues. Here the CDR3 reads CASSRVRGTDTQYF. In DNA form, the CDR3 reads TGTGCCAGCTCAAGGGTCCGGGGCACAGATACGCAGTATTTT.